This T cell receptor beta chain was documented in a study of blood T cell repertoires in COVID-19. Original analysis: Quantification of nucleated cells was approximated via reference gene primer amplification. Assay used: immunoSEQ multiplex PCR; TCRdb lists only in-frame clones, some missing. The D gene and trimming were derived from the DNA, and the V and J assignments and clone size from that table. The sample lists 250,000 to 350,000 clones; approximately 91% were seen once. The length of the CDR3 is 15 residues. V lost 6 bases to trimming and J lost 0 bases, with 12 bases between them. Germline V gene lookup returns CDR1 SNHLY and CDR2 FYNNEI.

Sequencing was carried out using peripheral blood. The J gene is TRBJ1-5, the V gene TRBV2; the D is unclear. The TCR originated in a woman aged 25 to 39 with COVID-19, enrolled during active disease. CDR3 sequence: CASRQEGGSNQPQHF. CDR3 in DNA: TGTGCCAGCAGGCAGGAGGGCGGTAGCAATCAGCCCCAGCATTTT.